This passage covers 22 T cell receptor beta chains from one sample sequenced in a study of Graves' ophthalmopathy and Graves' hyperthyroidism. RNA transcripts served as template for amplifying TCR beta CDR3 sequences. Second-round multiplex PCR came after a first-round RT-PCR that employed HTBI primers. In TCRdb, the multiplex PCR reads were re-called with MiXCR into one record per CDR3 protein. Of fewer than 400,000 distinct CDR3 sequences detected, around 16% appear once; the ten largest clones hold around 1.5%. Specimen: peripheral blood. All receptors come from a woman between 18 and 30 years old with Graves' ophthalmopathy.

This clonotype has at least ten counts. This chain connects TRBV20-1 to TRBJ2-7, with TRBD2 matching over 10 bases. The CDR3 is 16 residues long. After removal of 0 bases from V and 6 bases from J, the junction contained 11 bases not matched to a gene. Germline V gene lookup returns CDR1 DFQATT and CDR2 SNEGSKA (reference sequence). CDR3 coding DNA: TGCAGTGCTAGAGATCCGAGCGGGAGGGCCTTCGGCGAGCAGTACTTC. It specifies CSARDPSGRAFGEQYF.

The sample holds many counts of this clonotype. The chain joins TRBV5-1 to TRBJ1-3; perhaps TRBD1 as D (5 bases). CDR1 and CDR2 (germline): SGHRS, YFSETQ. V lost 4 bases to trimming and J lost 3 bases, with 14 bases between them. This CDR3 region has 15 residues. The DNA for the CDR3 is TGCGCCAGCAGCGGGGGGATGCGAGGTGGAAACACCATATATTTT. Protein product: CASSGGMRGGNTIYF.

This clonotype was seen repeatedly, ten times or more. This rearrangement joins TRBV4-3 to TRBJ1-2; 10 bases agree with TRBD1. CDR3 length: 16 amino acids. Germline CDR1 LGHNA, CDR2 YSLEER. The J segment lost 1 base and the V segment lost 4 bases, leaving 6 bases of the junction unmatched. CDR3 amino acids: CASSPTGDRGNYGYTF. The CDR3 DNA sequence: TGCGCCAGCAGCCCAACTGGGGACAGGGGTAACTATGGCTACACCTTC.

At least ten counts were recorded for this clonotype. This chain links TRBV7-9 with TRBJ2-7; weak D call: TRBD1 (8 bases). Germline CDR1 is SEHNR and CDR2 is FQNEAQ (reference sequence). This CDR3 comprises 16 residues. V lost 4 bases and J 3 bases, leaving 19 bases between the germline ends. The CDR3 DNA reads TGTGCCAGCAGCTCGTCAGACTACAGGGGGGGCTACGAGCAGTACTTC. It yields the protein CASSSSDYRGGYEQYF. Filled out from reference TRBV7-9 and TRBJ2-7, the complete variable domain reads DTGVSQNPRHKITKRGQNVTFRCDPISEHNRLYWYRQTLGQGPEFLTYFQNEAQLEKSRLLSDRFSAERPKGSFSTLEIQRTEQGDSAMYLCASSSSDYRGGYEQYFGPGTRLTVT.

The V call is TRBV6-4, the J call TRBJ1-1, with 10 bases lining up with TRBD1. The CDR3 is 21 residues long. Germline V gene sequence: CDR1 MRHNA, CDR2 SNTAGT. Trimming took 6 bases from V and 0 from J; bases not matched to a gene: 22. The CDR3 DNA sequence: TGTGCCAGCAGACCCCAACCGGGACAGGGGAGTGGTTCCCCAATGAACACTGAAGCTTTCTTT. Protein product: CASRPQPGQGSGSPMNTEAFF.

At least ten counts were recorded for this clonotype. This chain connects TRBV11-3 to TRBJ2-2; no clear D gene. Between the trimmed V and J ends, which lost 4 bases and 8 bases, there was a span of 8 bases. The CDR3 totals 12 residues. The germline gives CDR1 SGHNT, CDR2 YENEEA. For the CDR3, the DNA is TGTGCCAGCAGCTCGAAAGAGGGGGAGCTGTTTTTT. The encoded protein is CASSSKEGELFF.

This clonotype was observed at least ten times. V gene TRBV6-4 combines with J gene TRBJ2-7, with 12 bases matching TRBD1. Germline lookup yields CDR1 MRHNA and CDR2 SNTAGT. The CDR3 contains 19 residues. Germline trimming cut 0 bases from V and 2 bases from J; bases unmatched to any gene: 11. CDR3 in DNA: TGTGCCAGCAGTGACTCAAACCGGGACAGGGGGCGAATCGCCTACGAGCAGTACTTC. It specifies CASSDSNRDRGRIAYEQYF.

This clonotype was recorded at least ten times. CDR3: CASRQDLGSNSPLHF. CDR3 sequence (DNA): TGTGCCAGCAGGCAGGACCTTGGCTCTAATTCACCCCTCCACTTT. This chain links TRBV2 with TRBJ1-6, with D uncertain. The CDR3 is 15 residues long. V was shortened by 6 bases and J by 6 bases, with 15 bases between the two germline ends. Germline V gives CDR1 SNHLY, CDR2 FYNNEI.

This clonotype was recorded at least ten times. J is TRBJ2-5 and V is TRBV20-1; 9 bases fit TRBD2. V was pared by 0 bases and J by 5 bases, with 4 bases of the junction left unmatched. The V gene's germline CDR1 is DFQATT and CDR2 SNEGSKA (reference sequence). There are 14 residues in the CDR3. As DNA, the CDR3 is TGCAGTGCTAGAGATATGCGGGGGGGCGAGACCCAGTACTTC. Protein: CSARDMRGGETQYF.

This clonotype was seen repeatedly, ten times or more. The V gene is TRBV7-2, the J gene TRBJ2-5, with D possibly matching TRBD1 (5 bases). The CDR3 runs 13 residues. Trimming left V 7 bases short and J 3 bases short, with 12 bases between. CDR1 is SGHTA, CDR2 FQGNSA, per germline. In DNA, the CDR3 is TGTGCCAGCACTAGAGCAGGGAAAGAGACCCAGTACTTC. It specifies CASTRAGKETQYF.

This clonotype was picked up many times. V gene TRBV6-2 or TRBV6-3 combines with J gene TRBJ1-2; the D gene is possibly TRBD1 (5 bases). CDR3 size: 12 residues. V lost 9 bases and J lost 4, with 12 bases in between. CDR1 and CDR2 from the germline V gene are MNHEY and SVGEGT. The CDR3 region has the DNA TGTGCCAGTCGGGACGGCTTCTATGGCTACACCTTC. This gives the protein CASRDGFYGYTF.

This clonotype was seen at least ten times. The chain carries TRBV20-1 and TRBJ2-7; 10 bases are a match to TRBD1. Per the germline V gene, CDR1 is DFQATT and CDR2 is SNEGSKA (reference sequence). The trim removed 3 bases at V and 7 bases at J, leaving 12 bases unmatched. The CDR3 extends over 15 amino acids. The CDR3 region is CSAREVGTGALEQYF. The CDR3 bases are TGCAGTGCTAGGGAGGTCGGGACAGGGGCTTTGGAGCAGTACTTC.

This clonotype has a count of ten or more. This rearrangement joins TRBV28 to TRBJ1-5, with D possibly matching TRBD1 (5 bases). Germline values: CDR1 MDHEN, CDR2 SYDVKM. The CDR3 is made up of 16 amino acids. V was clipped by 3 bases and J by 5 bases, with 17 bases between them. The CDR3 spells CASSFWGEGSHQPQHF. For the CDR3, the DNA is TGTGCCAGCAGTTTTTGGGGGGAAGGGAGTCATCAGCCCCAGCATTTT.

The rearrangement joins TRBV6-5 to TRBJ2-7; TRBD2 might be the D (5 bases). The CDR3 spans 14 residues. Germline values: CDR1 MNHEY, CDR2 SVGAGI. Trimming cost V 4 bases and J 0 bases, with 10 bases left between them. The CDR3 region is CASSSPGNSYEQYF. The CDR3 region has the DNA TGTGCCAGCAGTTCACCCGGGAACTCCTACGAGCAGTACTTC.

At least ten counts were recorded for this clonotype. This sequence joins TRBV20-1 and TRBJ2-5; 7 nucleotides line up with TRBD1. The CDR3 has 16 residues. Germline V gene data show CDR1 as DFQATT and CDR2 as SNEGSKA (reference sequence). V lost 1 base to trimming and J lost 2 bases; unmatched junction nucleotides: 10. CDR3 region: CSARALDRRPQETQYF. The CDR3 DNA follows: TGCAGTGCTAGAGCCCTGGACAGGAGACCGCAAGAGACCCAGTACTTC.

This clonotype was seen repeatedly, ten times or more. The chain uses TRBV10-2 and TRBJ2-5, with D perhaps TRBD1 or TRBD2 (5 bases each). From germline, CDR1 is WSHSY and CDR2 SAAADI. V dropped 4 bases and J dropped 5 bases, with 8 bases sitting between them. The CDR3 covers 12 residues. The CDR3 loop reads CASSGDGETQYF. The CDR3 DNA is TGCGCCAGCAGTGGGGACGGGGAGACCCAGTACTTC.

This clonotype showed up many times. The genes are TRBV20-1 and TRBJ2-7, with D maybe TRBD2 (6 bases). The germline CDR1 and CDR2 sequences are DFQATT and SNEGSKA (reference sequence). The CDR3 totals 14 residues. Trimming left V 7 bases short and J 2 bases short, with 18 bases between. The CDR3 reads CSVTGLRATYEQYF. The DNA of the CDR3 is TGCAGTGTCACGGGACTCCGGGCCACCTACGAGCAGTACTTC.

This clonotype was detected ten times or more. The chain combines TRBV19 with TRBJ1-1; D uncertain. The CDR3 contains 15 residues. V was pared by 0 bases and J by 4 bases, with 12 bases between. Germline V CDR1 and CDR2: LNHDA, SQIVND (reference sequence). CDR3 nucleotide sequence: TGTGCCAGTAGTATAGATTGGACGGGAGGCACTGAAGCTTTCTTT. Encoded protein: CASSIDWTGGTEAFF.

CDR3 DNA: TGCAGTGCAACCGGAAGGCGGGAGGGCTACGAGCAGTACTTC. Translation: CSATGRREGYEQYF. This chain joins TRBV20-1 and TRBJ2-7, with 9 bases that match TRBD2. V lost 6 bases and J lost 3; bases outside the gene matches: 9. This CDR3 is built from 14 residues. CDR1 is DFQATT and CDR2 is SNEGSKA in the germline V gene (reference sequence).

At least ten counts were recorded for this clonotype. The rearrangement links TRBV27 to TRBJ1-6; no reliable D call. This CDR3 has 12 residues. The germline gives CDR1 MNHEY, CDR2 SMNVEV (reference sequence). V dropped 3 bases and J dropped 8 bases, with 5 bases sitting between them. DNA of the CDR3: TGTGCCAGCAGTTTTCTTGATTCACCCCTCCACTTT. Encoded protein: CASSFLDSPLHF.

This clonotype was picked up many times. The chain joins TRBV29-1 to TRBJ1-2; no definite D call. Germline V gives CDR1 SQVTM, CDR2 ANQGSEA. The CDR3 has 12 residues. V was pared by 4 bases and J by 2 bases, with 8 bases between. In DNA form, the CDR3 reads TGCAGCGTTGGTGGAGTGAACTATGGCTACACCTTC. It specifies CSVGGVNYGYTF.

The J gene is TRBJ2-7, the V gene TRBV6-1; D remains unclear. This CDR3 spans 13 amino acids. Trimming took off 1 base at V and 6 bases at J, with 10 bases between the two ends. CDR1 MNHNS and CDR2 SASEGT come from the germline V gene. CDR3: CASSEGGSSEQYF. CDR3 nucleotide sequence: TGTGCCAGCAGTGAAGGTGGGTCAAGCGAGCAGTACTTC.